This T cell receptor (beta chain) was retrieved from a study of T cell repertoires in cytomegalovirus infection. Study background: Public TCR beta signatures marked donors with CMV infection and the matching HLA. Study-level results: Ex vivo responses were dominated by HLA-C-restricted CMV-specific TCR beta clonotypes. Individuals carrying CMV plus the relevant HLA were identified by cumulative frequency of public TCR beta families.

With respect to this clonotype: No antigen is known for it.

TCRdb recomputed calls from the reads with MiXCR, one row per CDR3 protein. The sample gives about 530,000 distinct CDR3 sequences, 26% of which show up once; around 13% is in the top ten. This CDR3 region has 13 residues. The ends were cut back, 2 bases at V and 1 base at J, with 8 bases in the middle. In germline, CDR1 is DFQATT, CDR2 SNEGSKA (reference sequence). The sample was PBMCs. The chain couples TRBV20-1 to TRBJ1-1; D is unclear. The clonotype was recovered from a human donor in good health (CMV status not recorded). Some clones in this sample may be carry-over from other donors' samples. This chain's CDR3 is CSARPRSNTEAFF. The CDR3 nucleotides read TGCAGTGCTAGACCCCGCTCGAACACTGAAGCTTTCTTT.